Each of the 7 T cell receptor beta chains below was sequenced from the same sample in a study of identical twins. TCRdb ran MiXCR on the 5' RACE reads and lists one entry per CDR3 protein. The sample lists approximately 490,000 distinct CDR3 sequences; around 20% were seen once. This sample also belongs to another study, concerning yellow fever vaccine responses in identical twins.

Specimen: CD4+ T cells sorted from blood. These receptors were collected from a woman between 18 and 29 years old in good health.

This clonotype has more than one count but fewer than ten. This sequence joins TRBV4-2 and TRBJ2-3; the D is unclear. Germline-derived CDR1 and CDR2 are LGHNA and YNFKEQ. The CDR3 is 13 amino acids. V lost 5 bases and J 6 bases, leaving 12 bases between the germline ends. The CDR3 sequence is CASSKVDWDTQYF. CDR3 sequence (DNA): TGTGCCAGCAGCAAAGTCGATTGGGATACGCAGTATTTT.

The chain couples TRBV12-3 or TRBV12-4 to TRBJ2-3; 11 bases are shared with TRBD1. This CDR3 has 15 residues. After removal of 6 bases from V and 6 bases from J, the junction contained 8 bases not matched to a gene. This chain's CDR3 is CASSLAGQGVDTQYF. For the CDR3, the DNA is TGTGCCAGCAGCTTGGCGGGACAGGGGGTCGATACGCAGTATTTT.

The V gene is TRBV2, the J gene TRBJ2-5, with D possibly matching TRBD2 (6 bases). CDR3 length: 11 residues. Germline V CDR1 and CDR2: SNHLY, FYNNEI. V was trimmed by 8 bases and J by 5 bases, leaving 9 bases between them. The CDR3 sequence is CASGEAETQYF. The CDR3 DNA reads TGTGCCAGCGGGGAGGCCGAGACCCAGTACTTC.

The chain recombines TRBV12-5 with TRBJ2-5, with D perhaps given as TRBD1 or TRBD2 (5 bases each). Germline CDR1 is LGHNT and CDR2 is FRNRAP. The V gene lost 4 bases and the J gene lost 5 bases, with 11 bases spanning the gap. This CDR3 has 13 amino acids. CDR3 nucleotides: TGTGCTAGTGGTTGGGGACCTCTGGAGACCCAGTACTTC. Its protein is CASGWGPLETQYF.

This clonotype turned up a few times. V gene TRBV20-1 combines with J gene TRBJ2-3, with TRBD2 identical over 8 bases. The CDR3 is made up of 17 amino acids. CDR1 is DFQATT and CDR2 is SNEGSKA in the germline V gene (reference sequence). The DNA for the CDR3 is TGCAGCGTTACACACATTTCGCGGGGGGCAGCGACAGATACGCAGTATTTT. Translation gives CSVTHISRGAATDTQYF.

The CDR3: CASSQAPLTYEQYF. Here the CDR3 DNA reads TGTGCCAGCAGCCAAGCCCCCCTCACCTACGAGCAGTACTTC. This chain connects TRBV3-1 to TRBJ2-7; D is unclear. Germline CDR1 reads LGHDT; CDR2 reads YNNKEL (reference sequence). V lost 1 base and J 2 bases, leaving 9 bases between the germline ends. CDR3 length: 14 residues.

This clonotype was seen only a few times. This chain joins TRBV5-6 and TRBJ1-1, with D possibly matching TRBD1 (6 bases). CDR1 and CDR2 (germline): SGHDT, YYEEEE. The germline V and J ends were trimmed by 0 bases and 11 bases, with 8 bases remaining between them. CDR3 length: 11 amino acids. The DNA of the CDR3 is TGTGCCAGCAGCTTGGCAGGGGTGGCTTTCTTT. It encodes CASSLAGVAFF.